This is a list of T cell receptor beta chains from one sample in a study of blood T cell repertoires in COVID-19. The data were produced by immunoSEQ multiplex PCR, yet TCRdb's version contains in-frame clones alone and is incomplete. The sample carries roughly 49,000 clones, 80% to 85% recorded once. The sample taken for sequencing was peripheral blood. These receptors were obtained from a man aged 45-65 years with acute or convalescent COVID-19. CDR3s include the opening cysteine and the closing phenylalanine or tryptophan. Fields, in order: D gene, J gene, V gene, clone size, CDR3 DNA, CDR3 protein. A D gene is named only where the DNA matches it firmly. Only some rows state a clone size, as once, few, many or a class for expanded clones.

TRBD2,TRBJ2-5,TRBV4-2,NA,TGTGCCAGCAGCCAAGGCGGTACTAGCGGTATACAAGAGACCCAGTACTTC,CASSQGGTSGIQETQYF
TRBD1,TRBJ2-1,TRBV28,NA,TGTGCCAGCAGTTTAGGGGACAGGGTCCACAATGAGCAGTTCTTC,CASSLGDRVHNEQFF
TRBD1,TRBJ2-7,TRBV3-1/TRBV3-2,NA,TGTGCCAGCGGACAGGTTATGGGCTACGAGCAGTACTTC,CASGQVMGYEQYF
TRBD1,TRBJ1-4,TRBV15,NA,TGTGCCACCAGCAGAGATTTGGGACAGGGGAAAGAAAAACTGTTTTTT,CATSRDLGQGKEKLFF
NA,TRBJ2-1,TRBV21-1,NA,TGTGCCAGCAGCAAAGCCCGACTAGCGGGAGGCCTAAATGAGCAGTTCTTC,CASSKARLAGGLNEQFF
TRBD1,TRBJ2-3,TRBV9,NA,TGTGCCAGCAGCGGAACGACAGGGATCGTGACAGATACGCAGTATTTT,CASSGTTGIVTDTQYF
TRBD1,TRBJ2-3,TRBV19,NA,TGTGCCAGCACTCAGGGGGTACGAAATACGCAGTATTTT,CASTQGVRNTQYF
NA,TRBJ1-1,TRBV5-4,NA,TGTGCCAGCAGCTTGGGCAACCGGGGGGATACCACTGAAGCTTTCTTT,CASSLGNRGDTTEAFF
NA,TRBJ2-1,TRBV9,NA,TGTGCCAGCAGCCCGCCAGCGGGTCACTCCTACAATGAGCAGTTCTTC,CASSPPAGHSYNEQFF
TRBD2,TRBJ2-1,TRBV28,once,TGTGCCAGCTTCCCCGGCCTACTAGCGGGGGCGAATGAGCAGTTCTTC,CASFPGLLAGANEQFF
TRBD1,TRBJ1-5,TRBV28,NA,TGTGCCAGCAGTTTAGTCGGGACAGCTTTCGTTAGCAATCAGCCCCAGCATTTT,CASSLVGTAFVSNQPQHF
NA,TRBJ1-2,TRBV6-5,NA,TGTGCCAGCAGTCCCCAGACTAACTATGGCTACACCTTC,CASSPQTNYGYTF
TRBD2,TRBJ2-3,TRBV11-3,NA,TGTGCCAGCAGCGGTACTAGCGGACTTGATGATGGGTTCACAGATACGCAGTATTTT,CASSGTSGLDDGFTDTQYF
TRBD1,TRBJ2-5,TRBV2,few,TGTGCCAGCAGCCCGGGACAGGGCGCTCGGACCCAGTACTTC,CASSPGQGARTQYF
NA,TRBJ2-7,TRBV11-2,NA,TGTGCCAGCAGCTTAGGAACAGAAAACGAGCAGTACTTC,CASSLGTENEQYF
NA,TRBJ1-2,TRBV10-3,NA,TGTGCCATCAGTGAGCAGGGGAACTATGGCTACACCTTC,CAISEQGNYGYTF
TRBD2,TRBJ2-3,TRBV7-2,few,TGTGCCAGCAGCTCATACGCCCTAGCGGCAAGCACAGATACGCAGTATTTT,CASSSYALAASTDTQYF
NA,TRBJ1-4,TRBV5-4,NA,TGTGCCAGCAGCTTGGGGTTGGGAGCAACTAATGAAAAACTGTTTTTT,CASSLGLGATNEKLFF
TRBD2,TRBJ2-7,TRBV5-6,few,TGTGCCAGCAGCTCAGACGGAATAGTTTCAAGCGGGAGCTCCTACGAGCAGTACTTC,CASSSDGIVSSGSSYEQYF
NA,TRBJ1-2,TRBV5-1,NA,TGCGCCAGCAGCTTGCAGGCAGTCAACTATGGCTACACCTTC,CASSLQAVNYGYTF
TRBD1,TRBJ2-1,TRBV6-5,NA,TGTGCCAGCAGTTACTCCGGGACAGGGGGCAGAGAGCAGTTCTTC,CASSYSGTGGREQFF
NA,TRBJ2-7,TRBV27,NA,TGTGCCAGCAGTCCCAGTAGCCAAAGCTCCTACGAGCAGTACTTC,CASSPSSQSSYEQYF
TRBD2,TRBJ2-7,TRBV5-8,NA,TGTGCCAGCAGCTTGGGGGACACGAAGCGGGAGTGGGTCGAGCAGTACTTC,CASSLGDTKREWVEQYF
TRBD1,TRBJ2-2,TRBV7-2,NA,TGTGCCAGCAGCCAGAGGGGACAGGGGGTGGCCGGGGAGCTGTTTTTT,CASSQRGQGVAGELFF
TRBD1,TRBJ2-7,TRBV9,once,TGTGCCAGCAGCGCAACAGGGGGGAGAACCTACGAGCAGTACTTC,CASSATGGRTYEQYF
NA,TRBJ1-6,TRBV27,NA,TGTGCCAGCAGTTTATATAAAGGGGACATTCCTGGGGCTTATAATTCACCCCTCCACTTT,CASSLYKGDIPGAYNSPLHF
TRBD2,TRBJ2-3,TRBV10-1,NA,TGCGCCAGCAGTGACCACCTAGCGGGGGACAAAGATACGCAGTATTTT,CASSDHLAGDKDTQYF
TRBD2,TRBJ2-3,TRBV5-6,NA,TGTGCCAGCAGCCCGGGAGTAGCGGGGGAGTATTTT,CASSPGVAGEYF
NA,TRBJ1-2,TRBV7-2,once,TGTGCCAGCAGCCCTCGTCGGGTGGGGAGCTATGGCTACACCTTC,CASSPRRVGSYGYTF
NA,TRBJ2-2,TRBV2,NA,TGTGCCAGCAGATTAGACACCGGGGAGCTGTTTTTT,CASRLDTGELFF
TRBD1,TRBJ2-1,TRBV30,NA,TGTGCCTGGAGTAGGGACAGGGGTTTTTACAATGAGCAGTTCTTC,CAWSRDRGFYNEQFF
NA,TRBJ2-1,TRBV11-2,NA,TGTGCCAGCAGCTTAGTAGGGGATCTGAGGTTCAATGAGCAGTTCTTC,CASSLVGDLRFNEQFF
TRBD2,TRBJ2-7,TRBV6-2/TRBV6-3,NA,TGTGCCAGCAGTTACTCGGGACTAGCGGGAAATAATGAGCAGTACTTC,CASSYSGLAGNNEQYF
TRBD1,TRBJ1-5,TRBV28,NA,TGTGCCAGCAGTTTATGGGACAGGGCCTTCAGGCAGCCCCAGCATTTT,CASSLWDRAFRQPQHF
NA,TRBJ2-7,TRBV4-3,NA,TGCGCCAGCAGCCAAGAATGGGCTTCCTACGAGCAGTACTTC,CASSQEWASYEQYF
NA,TRBJ1-2,TRBV23-1,NA,TGCGCCAGCAGTCAATCGCGGCAGGGGATTTGTGGCTACACCTTC,CASSQSRQGICGYTF
NA,TRBJ1-1,TRBV5-4,NA,TGTGCCAGCAGCTTGGCACCGATTACTATGAACACTGAAGCTTTCTTT,CASSLAPITMNTEAFF
TRBD1,TRBJ1-6,TRBV5-8,few,TGTGCCAGCAGGGACGGGACAGGGGTTTCACCCCTCCACTTT,CASRDGTGVSPLHF
TRBD1,TRBJ1-6,TRBV2,few,TGTGCCAGCAGTGAAGGCCAGGGGGAGGCACCCCTCCACTTT,CASSEGQGEAPLHF
NA,TRBJ2-3,TRBV7-8,NA,TGTGCCAGCAGCTTAGACTTCGGGACAGATACGCAGTATTTT,CASSLDFGTDTQYF
NA,TRBJ2-7,TRBV19,once,TGTGCCAGTAGTCAGAGCGGGCGACAATCCTACGAGCAGTACTTC,CASSQSGRQSYEQYF
NA,TRBJ1-5,TRBV2,NA,TGTGCCAGCAGTGGGGCCTCCCGGAATCAGCCCCAGCATTTT,CASSGASRNQPQHF
NA,TRBJ2-3,TRBV4-3,NA,TGCGCCAGCAGCCGGGGGACTCTTAGCACAGATACGCAGTATTTT,CASSRGTLSTDTQYF
NA,TRBJ2-1,TRBV30,NA,TGTGCCTGGGAGGGCCCGGGGATGGGGTACAATGAGCAGTTCTTC,CAWEGPGMGYNEQFF
NA,TRBJ1-4,TRBV7-9,NA,TGTGCCAGCAGCCCAGGGGACACTACAACTAATGAAAAACTGTTTTTT,CASSPGDTTTNEKLFF
TRBD1,TRBJ2-7,TRBV18,few,TGTGCCAGCTCAATAGGACAGGGGGCAAGGAACTCCTACGAGCAGTACTTC,CASSIGQGARNSYEQYF
NA,TRBJ2-5,TRBV5-1,few,TGCGCCAGCAGCTACAGGGGAGGCGCACAAGAGACCCAGTACTTC,CASSYRGGAQETQYF
TRBD2,TRBJ2-1,TRBV9,NA,TGTGCCAGCAGCGTAGCAGGGACTAGCAGGAACAATGAGCAGTTCTTC,CASSVAGTSRNNEQFF
TRBD1,TRBJ1-3,TRBV28,NA,TGTGCCAGCAGTTTCTTAAGTCAGGGGGCGGGTGGAAACACCATATATTTT,CASSFLSQGAGGNTIYF
NA,TRBJ1-5,TRBV6-5,NA,TGTGCCAGCACCCCTGGGGGGGCTGGCAATCAGCCCCAGCATTTT,CASTPGGAGNQPQHF
TRBD2,TRBJ2-7,TRBV7-2,NA,TGTGCCAGCAGCTTAGAGAGCGGGGGGGCCTACGAGCAGTACTTC,CASSLESGGAYEQYF
TRBD1,TRBJ2-1,TRBV5-1,NA,TGCGCCAGCAGCTTAGGACAGGGGGCTTACGAGCAGTTCTTC,CASSLGQGAYEQFF
TRBD1,TRBJ2-2,TRBV18,NA,TGTGCCAGCTCACCCGGACAGGGGAACACCGGGGAGCTGTTTTTT,CASSPGQGNTGELFF
NA,TRBJ1-5,TRBV12-3/TRBV12-4,NA,TGTGCCAGCAGTTTATCCGGGGATCAGCCCCAGCATTTT,CASSLSGDQPQHF
NA,TRBJ1-3,TRBV18,few,TGTGCCAGCTCACCAACTACTGCGGGGCGCTCTGGAAACACCATATATTTT,CASSPTTAGRSGNTIYF